This T cell receptor beta chain emerged from a study of blood T cell repertoires in COVID-19. Overall study: Sources were T cells, B-cell-depleted T cells, or PBMCs; the material itself was cDNA or gDNA.

The germline V and J ends were trimmed by 3 bases and 0 bases, with 14 bases remaining between them. The germline V gene has CDR1 LNHDA and CDR2 SQIVND (reference sequence). The CDR3 is 17 amino acids. As handled by the study authors: Reference gene primer amplification gave estimated nucleated cell counts. Sequencing was performed with immunoSEQ multiplex PCR; in TCRdb, only in-frame clones are kept and a portion is missing. V, J and clone size reflect that table, while D and trimming were determined from the DNA. The sample lists 150,000 or so clones, approximately 88% occurring once. The V and J genes are TRBV19 and TRBJ1-4; tentatively, D is TRBD1 (5 bases). Sequencing used peripheral blood. This TCR came from a woman aged 60-75 years with acute or convalescent COVID-19. In nucleotides, the CDR3 is TGTGCCAGTAGTATGTCTACGCAGGGAACAACTAATGAAAAACTGTTTTTT. Amino acid sequence: CASSMSTQGTTNEKLFF.